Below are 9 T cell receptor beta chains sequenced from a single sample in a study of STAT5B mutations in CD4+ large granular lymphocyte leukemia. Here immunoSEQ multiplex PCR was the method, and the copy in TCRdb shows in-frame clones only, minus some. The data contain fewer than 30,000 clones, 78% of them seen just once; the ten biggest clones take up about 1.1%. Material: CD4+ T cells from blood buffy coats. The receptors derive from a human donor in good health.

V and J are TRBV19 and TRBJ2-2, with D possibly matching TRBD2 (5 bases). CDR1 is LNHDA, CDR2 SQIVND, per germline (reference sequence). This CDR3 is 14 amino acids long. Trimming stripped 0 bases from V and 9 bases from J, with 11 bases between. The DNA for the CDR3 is TGTGCCAGTAGTATAGAGGTCGAGGGAAGGGAGCTGTTTTTT. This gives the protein CASSIEVEGRELFF.

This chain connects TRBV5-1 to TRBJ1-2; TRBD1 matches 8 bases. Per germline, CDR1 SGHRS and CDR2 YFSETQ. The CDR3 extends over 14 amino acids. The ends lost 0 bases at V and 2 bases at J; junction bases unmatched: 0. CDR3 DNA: TGCGCCAGCAGCTTGGGACAGGGGAACTATGGCTACACCTTC. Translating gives CASSLGQGNYGYTF.

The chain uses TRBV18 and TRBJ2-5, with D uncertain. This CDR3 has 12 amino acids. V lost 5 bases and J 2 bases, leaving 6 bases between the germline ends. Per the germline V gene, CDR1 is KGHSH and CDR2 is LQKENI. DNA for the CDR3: TGTGCCAGCTCATCCGGACAAGAGACCCAGTACTTC. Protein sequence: CASSSGQETQYF.

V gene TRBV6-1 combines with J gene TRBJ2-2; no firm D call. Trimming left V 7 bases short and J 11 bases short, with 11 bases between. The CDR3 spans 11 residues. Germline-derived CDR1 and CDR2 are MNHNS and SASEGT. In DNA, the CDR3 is TGTGCCAGCACCCCGAGGTTCGAGCTGTTTTTT. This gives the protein CASTPRFELFF.

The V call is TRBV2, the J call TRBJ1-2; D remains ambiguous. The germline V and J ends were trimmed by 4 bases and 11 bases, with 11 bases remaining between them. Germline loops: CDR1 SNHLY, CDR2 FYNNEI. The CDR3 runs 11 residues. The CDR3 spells CASSGGGRYTF. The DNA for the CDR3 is TGTGCCAGCAGTGGGGGTGGCCGATACACCTTC.

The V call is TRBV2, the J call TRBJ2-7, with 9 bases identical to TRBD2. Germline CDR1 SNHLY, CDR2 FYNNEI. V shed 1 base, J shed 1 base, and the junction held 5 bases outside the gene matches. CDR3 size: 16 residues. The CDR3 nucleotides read TGTGCCAGCAGTGAAGAGGGAGCGGGAGGTTCCTACGAGCAGTACTTC. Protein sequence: CASSEEGAGGSYEQYF.

The CDR3 bases are TGCGCCAGCAGCTCGATCTCTGGAAACACCATATATTTT. Translating gives CASSSISGNTIYF. V is TRBV5-1 and J is TRBJ1-3, with D hard to call. This CDR3 is 13 amino acids long. Germline V gene sequence: CDR1 SGHRS, CDR2 YFSETQ. V lost 3 bases and J lost 0, with 4 bases in between.

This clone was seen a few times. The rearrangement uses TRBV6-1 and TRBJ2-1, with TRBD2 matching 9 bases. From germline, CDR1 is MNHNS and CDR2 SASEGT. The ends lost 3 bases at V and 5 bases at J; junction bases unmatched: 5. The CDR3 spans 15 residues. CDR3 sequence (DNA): TGTGCCAGCAGTGAGGCGGGAGGGCCTCACAATGAGCAGTTCTTC. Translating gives CASSEAGGPHNEQFF.

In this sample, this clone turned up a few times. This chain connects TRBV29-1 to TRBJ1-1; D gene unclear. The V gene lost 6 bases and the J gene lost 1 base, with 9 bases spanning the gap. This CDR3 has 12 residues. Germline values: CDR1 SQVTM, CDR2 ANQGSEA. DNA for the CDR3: TGCAGCGTCGGGAATGGGAACACTGAAGCTTTCTTT. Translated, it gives CSVGNGNTEAFF. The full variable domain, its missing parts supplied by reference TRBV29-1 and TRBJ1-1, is SAVISQKPSRDICQRGTSLTIQCQVDSQVTMMFWYRQQPGQSLTLIATANQGSEATYESGFVIDKFPISRPNLTFSTLTVSNMSPEDSSIYLCSVGNGNTEAFFGQGTRLTVV.